This T cell receptor beta chain was sequenced during a study of cytomegalovirus exposure and HLA in healthy donors. Background on the study: Early on, a data release was issued that held about 85 million unique TCRs from HLA-typed donors. Notes on the study in general: In vitro experiments confirmed that a few CMV-associated chains were specific for CMV antigens.

As for this clone: Its antigen is undetermined.

The PCR was carried out with 60 Vbeta primers and 13 Jbeta primers. Generated by immunoSEQ multiplex PCR, the TCRdb table keeps only in-frame clones and is missing some. This table holds more than 150,000 clones, under 80% found once. CDR3 length equals 13 residues. The V and J ends lost 1 base and 6 bases respectively, with 10 bases between them. CDR1 is WSHSY, CDR2 SAAADI, per germline. The clonotype originates from a woman aged 30 to 39 in good health and CMV-seropositive. Sequencing used PBMCs. The V call is TRBV10-2, the J call TRBJ2-7; D might be TRBD1 (5 bases). Here the CDR3 DNA reads TGCGCCAGCAGTGAGTATTTGGGGCGCGAGCAGTACTTC. This codes for CASSEYLGREQYF.